Listed below are T cell receptor beta chains from one sample, sequenced in a study of shared clonotypes between healthy human individuals. Assay used: immunoSEQ multiplex PCR; TCRdb lists only in-frame clones, some missing. The sample has about 980,000 clones, 70% to 85% seen once. Sequencing was performed on memory CD4+ T cells sorted from blood. Receptor source: a man aged 18 to 30 in good health. Both conserved end residues are part of each CDR3. The D gene is left open where the match is weak. Clone size is shown for a subset of rows, as once, few, many or a class of expanded clone.

J,size,D,V,DNA,CDR3
TRBJ1-5,NA,TRBD1,TRBV10-2,TGCGCCAGCAGTGACCACAGGGGGCAGCCCCAGCATTTT,CASSDHRGQPQHF
TRBJ2-7,NA,TRBD1,TRBV2,TGTGCCTCGCTTTCGGACAGGGAAGGATACGAGCAGTACTTC,CASLSDREGYEQYF
TRBJ1-1,few,NA,TRBV2,TGTGCCAGCAGTGTTGCTAGGAACACTGAAGCTTTCTTT,CASSVARNTEAFF
TRBJ2-1,NA,TRBD1,TRBV10-3,TGTGCCATCAGTGAGGGTGGACAGGGCTCCTACAATGAGCAGTTCTTC,CAISEGGQGSYNEQFF
TRBJ2-5,NA,TRBD1,TRBV6-1,TGTGCCAGCAGTGGGAGGGCACAGGGGGTTAGGGAGACCCAGTACTTC,CASSGRAQGVRETQYF
TRBJ2-3,few,NA,TRBV19,TGTGCCAGTGCAGGCTTAGGGACAGATACGCAGTATTTT,CASAGLGTDTQYF
TRBJ2-3,NA,NA,TRBV28,TGTGCCAGCAGTTTTAGCAGGGGTGCGCATACGCAGTATTTT,CASSFSRGAHTQYF
TRBJ1-1,NA,NA,TRBV28,TGTGCCAGCAGTCCGCTCAGAGGTATGGGAGCTTTCTTT,CASSPLRGMGAFF
TRBJ1-1,NA,NA,TRBV5-1,TGCGCCAGCTTGCATGAGGGGGGCACTGAAGCTTTCTTT,CASLHEGGTEAFF
TRBJ1-1,NA,NA,TRBV6-5,TGTGCCAGCAGGGTGAATCTGGGGAACACTGAAGCTTTCTTT,CASRVNLGNTEAFF
TRBJ2-3,NA,TRBD2,TRBV9,TGTGCCAGCAGCTCAGCGGCGGGACTACTCACAGATACGCAGTATTTT,CASSSAAGLLTDTQYF
TRBJ2-7,NA,NA,TRBV7-9,TGTGCCAGCAGCTTAGCGTTGGGGAATAAGTACGAGCAGTACTTC,CASSLALGNKYEQYF
TRBJ2-5,NA,TRBD2,TRBV4-2,TGTGCCAGCAGCCTTGGGACTAGCGGAAACCTGGAGACCCAGTACTTC,CASSLGTSGNLETQYF
TRBJ1-4,NA,TRBD1,TRBV6-6,TGTGCCGCAGACCCACAGGGGATGCGGGAAAAACTGTTTTTT,CAADPQGMREKLFF
TRBJ2-2,NA,TRBD1,TRBV5-8,TGTGCCAGCAGCTACAAACAGGGGTCTGGGGAGCTGTTTTTT,CASSYKQGSGELFF
TRBJ1-1,NA,NA,TRBV30,TGTGCCTGGAGCAGAAGGGGGATAACTGAAGCTTTCTTT,CAWSRRGITEAFF
TRBJ1-4,NA,NA,TRBV6-5,TGTGCCAGCAGTTCCGGATTTGCAACTAATGAAAAACTGTTTTTT,CASSSGFATNEKLFF
TRBJ1-4,NA,TRBD1,TRBV30,TGTGCCTGGGGGACAGGGGGAAAACTGTTTTTT,CAWGTGGKLFF
TRBJ2-5,once,NA,TRBV7-2,TGTGCCAGCAGCTTAAAACTAGCAGGGGAGACCCAGTACTTC,CASSLKLAGETQYF
TRBJ2-7,NA,NA,TRBV30,TGTGCCTGGATTAGGTCGGGCTACGAGCAGTACTTC,CAWIRSGYEQYF
TRBJ2-1,NA,TRBD2,TRBV5-1,TGCGCCAGCAGGGGAACTAGCGGGCCCCAAGGGGGTGAGCAGTTCTTC,CASRGTSGPQGGEQFF
TRBJ1-5,NA,NA,TRBV5-1,TGCGCCAGCAGTTATGGGGGTGGCAATCAGCCCCAGCATTTT,CASSYGGGNQPQHF
TRBJ2-2,NA,NA,TRBV18,TGTGCCAGCTCACGTAGGACAGCCGCGAACACCGGGGAGCTGTTTTTT,CASSRRTAANTGELFF
TRBJ1-6,few,NA,TRBV7-8,TGTGCCAGCAGCTTTGGAAGCGATGAGGGGAGTTCACCCCTCCACTTT,CASSFGSDEGSSPLHF
TRBJ1-1,NA,NA,TRBV18,TGTGCCAGCTCACCACAGGGGGGGGACGCTGAAGCTTTCTTT,CASSPQGGDAEAFF
TRBJ2-3,many,TRBD2,TRBV6-5,TGTGCCAGCAGCGAGCTAGCGGGCCCGCGCCCTACGCAGTATTTT,CASSELAGPRPTQYF
TRBJ2-2,NA,NA,TRBV7-8,TGTGCCAGCAGCATACCTATAGGGCAGGGTGAAGGGGCCGGGGAGCTGTTTTTT,CASSIPIGQGEGAGELFF
TRBJ2-5,once,TRBD2,TRBV2,TGTGCCAGCAGTGAAGCGGCGAGCGGGAGGTGGCTTGGGTACTTC,CASSEAASGRWLGYF
TRBJ1-1,NA,NA,TRBV11-3,TGTGCCAGCAGCTTAGATTCGGTAAGGACTGAAGCTTTCTTT,CASSLDSVRTEAFF
TRBJ2-3,NA,NA,TRBV5-1,TGCGCCAGCAGCTTGGATCCCGGTACTAGCACAGATACGCAGTATTTT,CASSLDPGTSTDTQYF
TRBJ1-5,NA,TRBD1,TRBV29-1,TGCAGCGTTGAATACGCAGGGGGTCAGCCCCAGCATTTT,CSVEYAGGQPQHF
TRBJ2-2,NA,TRBD2,TRBV27,TGTGCCAGCAGAAGGCGGGAGGCCTCCGGGGAGCTGTTTTTT,CASRRREASGELFF
TRBJ1-6,NA,NA,TRBV2,TGTGCCAGCACCAGAGCAGGGGTGAATTCACCCCTCCACTTT,CASTRAGVNSPLHF
TRBJ1-5,NA,NA,TRBV30,TGTGCCTGGAGTGGAGGGCAGGGAAACAATCAGCCCCAGCATTTT,CAWSGGQGNNQPQHF
TRBJ2-6,NA,TRBD2,TRBV19,TGTGCCAGTAGTATCCAGCGGGGGACCACCGGGGCCAACGTCCTGACTTTC,CASSIQRGTTGANVLTF
TRBJ1-1,NA,NA,TRBV4-1,TGCGCCAGCAGCCGAACACTAACAGGTCAGAACACTGAAGCTTTCTTT,CASSRTLTGQNTEAFF
TRBJ1-1,NA,NA,TRBV4-1,TGCGCCAGCAGCCAAGACTCAGGATGGAACACTGAAGCTTTCTTT,CASSQDSGWNTEAFF
TRBJ2-2,NA,NA,TRBV4-3,TGCGCCAGCAGCCAATTGCTTGGGGAGGCCGGGGAGCTGTTTTTT,CASSQLLGEAGELFF
TRBJ2-2,NA,TRBD2,TRBV6-1,TGTGCCAGTCTTCTAGCGGGAAGGGACACCGGGGAGCTGTTTTTT,CASLLAGRDTGELFF
TRBJ2-7,NA,NA,TRBV29-1,TGCAGCGTTTTTCAGGGAGGCGAGCAGTACTTC,CSVFQGGEQYF
TRBJ2-5,few,TRBD2,TRBV25-1,TGTGCCAGCAGTGAAACTAGCGGGGCCGCGGCCCAGTACTTC,CASSETSGAAAQYF
TRBJ2-2,NA,NA,TRBV28,TGTGCCAGCAGTCCCCGGGACATCCTAGGGCTGTTTTTT,CASSPRDILGLFF
TRBJ1-4,NA,NA,TRBV30,TGTGCCCAATCAGGGAAAAGAGGTGAAAAACTGTTTTTT,CAQSGKRGEKLFF
TRBJ1-1,NA,NA,TRBV7-2,TGTGCCAGCAGCTTATTTGGAGGGGCCTCTGAAGCTTTCTTT,CASSLFGGASEAFF
TRBJ1-1,NA,NA,TRBV7-8,TGTGCCAGCAGCTTAGGGGGCAGCGGGATGAACACTGAAGCTTTCTTT,CASSLGGSGMNTEAFF
TRBJ2-3,NA,TRBD2,TRBV29-1,TGCAGCGCGCGTAACCGGGACTACGGCACAGATACGCAGTATTTT,CSARNRDYGTDTQYF
TRBJ1-2,NA,NA,TRBV27,TGTGCCAGCAGTTCTACAGGGACTTATGGCTACACCTTC,CASSSTGTYGYTF
TRBJ1-4,NA,NA,TRBV28,TGTGCCAGCAGTTTACCAACAGAGCCTAGACTGTTTTTT,CASSLPTEPRLFF
TRBJ2-7,few,NA,TRBV6-6,TGTGCCAGCAGGTCCACGGAAGAGCAGTACTTC,CASRSTEEQYF
TRBJ1-2,NA,TRBD1,TRBV6-6,TGTGCCAGCAGTCCCCCCGGGGGACAGAGCTATGGCTACACCTTC,CASSPPGGQSYGYTF
TRBJ1-6,NA,TRBD1,TRBV19,TGTGCCAGTAGTATACAGGGGGCTGTTTCACCCCTCCACTTT,CASSIQGAVSPLHF
TRBJ2-3,once,NA,TRBV9,TGTGCCAGCAGCGTAGGGTCCGTCAGCACAGATACGCAGTATTTT,CASSVGSVSTDTQYF
TRBJ1-1,NA,NA,TRBV4-1,TGCGCCAGCACCCTCTCAGGTACATCAAACACTGAAGCTTTCTTT,CASTLSGTSNTEAFF
TRBJ2-2,once,NA,TRBV11-2,TGTGCCAGCAGCCCGACCCTAACAAACCTGAACACCGGGGAGCTGTTTTTT,CASSPTLTNLNTGELFF
TRBJ1-2,NA,TRBD1,TRBV7-2,TGTGCCAGCAGCTCCAACAGGGGAAGAGGGGGCTACACCTTC,CASSSNRGRGGYTF